The source of this T cell receptor (beta chain) is a study of shared clonotypes between healthy human individuals. Germline-derived CDR1 and CDR2 are SGDLS and YYNGEE. The CDR3 consists of 15 residues. V was pared by 1 base and J by 5 bases, with 14 bases between. Produced via immunoSEQ multiplex PCR; TCRdb's table is partial and in-frame only. The sample consists of some 690,000 clones, 80% to 95% of them appearing once. The receptor was derived from a man younger than 35 in good health. Some clones in this sample may be carry-over from other donors' samples. The rearrangement links TRBV9 to TRBJ2-3, with D maybe TRBD1 (7 bases). The sequencing sample was made of memory CD8+ T cells from PBMCs. Subset defined: CD45RO+ cells pooled with CCR7-negative TemRA cells. The CDR3 DNA reads as TGTGCCAGCAGCGTATCACAGGGGAGGATAGATACGCAGTATTTT. It translates to CASSVSQGRIDTQYF.